This is a list of T cell receptor beta chains from one sample in a study of radiotherapy plus CTLA-4 blockade in lung cancer. The data were produced by immunoSEQ multiplex PCR, yet TCRdb's version contains in-frame clones alone and is incomplete. This table holds 75,000 to 80,000 clones, around nine tenths found once. Here the sequenced sample was peripheral blood, taken from a patient treated with radiotherapy plus ipilimumab. The receptor source for this set is a human donor with non-small cell lung cancer who had stable disease on radiotherapy plus ipilimumab. CDR3s include the opening cysteine and the closing phenylalanine or tryptophan. The D gene is left open where the match is weak. For some rows the clone size is stated as once, few or many, or as a class when expanded; others skip it.

- TRBD2 TRBJ2-7 TRBV7-3 TGTGCCAGCAGCCTGACTAGCGGGAACGAGCAGTACTTC CASSLTSGNEQYF
- - TRBJ2-7 TRBV5-1 TGCGCCAGCAGCTTGAGAGGGGGGGCCTCCTACGAGCAGTACTTC CASSLRGGASYEQYF
few TRBD1 TRBJ1-4 TRBV16 TGTGCCAGCAGCCAAAAGGGGGCTGCTAATGAAAAACTGTTTTTT CASSQKGAANEKLFF
- - TRBJ2-2 TRBV19 TGTGCCAGTACCCGGGGCAGCCGGAACACCGGGGAGCTGTTTTTT CASTRGSRNTGELFF
- - TRBJ1-4 TRBV5-1 TGCGCCAGCAGCACCTATACAGGGTGGGGTAATGAAAAACTGTTTTTT CASSTYTGWGNEKLFF
- TRBD1 TRBJ2-5 TRBV5-5 TGTGCCAGCAGCCAGGGACAGGCTAGCCAAGAGACCCAGTACTTC CASSQGQASQETQYF
few - TRBJ1-3 TRBV5-1 TGCGCCAGCAGCTTGGGACAGTTGGGAAACACCATATATTTT CASSLGQLGNTIYF
- - TRBJ1-1 TRBV6-5 TGTGCCAGCAGTTACAAGACAAACACTGAAGCTTTCTTT CASSYKTNTEAFF
- - TRBJ1-2 TRBV7-8 TGTGCCAGCACAAGGGTCCAGGGAGACTATGGCTACACCTTC CASTRVQGDYGYTF
once TRBD2 TRBJ2-5 TRBV18 TGTGCCAGCTCACCCAGCGGGGGGGAAGAGACCCAGTACTTC CASSPSGGEETQYF
- TRBD1 TRBJ2-7 TRBV6-1 TGTGCCAGCAGGGCCGGGACAGGGGGCTATTACGAGCAGTACTTC CASRAGTGGYYEQYF
- - TRBJ2-3 TRBV19 TGTGCCAGTAGTATCTCGGGCAGAACGCAGTATTTT CASSISGRTQYF
- TRBD1 TRBJ2-2 TRBV4-1 TGCGCCAGCAGCTTAGGACAGGGGCGCACCGGGGAGCTGTTTTTT CASSLGQGRTGELFF
- - TRBJ2-3 TRBV27 TGTGCCAGCAGTTTATACGGTTTCACAGATACGCAGTATTTT CASSLYGFTDTQYF
- TRBD1 TRBJ2-2 TRBV7-9 TGTGCCAGCAGCTTTACGACGGGACAGGCGACTTACACCGGGGAGCTGTTTTTT CASSFTTGQATYTGELFF
- - TRBJ2-2 TRBV5-4 TGTGCCAGCAGCGACCCGGTAAGGGACACCGGGGAGCTGTTTTTT CASSDPVRDTGELFF
- TRBD2 TRBJ2-1 TRBV11-2 TGTGCCAGCAGTGGGAGGGATGAGCAGTTCTTC CASSGRDEQFF
- - TRBJ2-7 TRBV9 TGTGCCAGCCCAGTACCGAACTACGAGCAGTACTTC CASPVPNYEQYF
- - TRBJ2-5 TRBV29-1 TGCAGCTCAAGCGGGGAGACCCAGTACTTC CSSSGETQYF
once - TRBJ2-7 TRBV7-8 TGTGCCAGCAGCTTAGAGAGTGACAGGAAGCAGTACTTC CASSLESDRKQYF
- - TRBJ2-5 TRBV18 TGTGCCAGCTCACTCACCACGAACTTCAGGGTAGAAGAGACCCAGTACTTC CASSLTTNFRVEETQYF
- - TRBJ2-3 TRBV28 TGTGCCAGCAGTCCCCCGGGACCGACAGGCACAGATACGCAGTATTTT CASSPPGPTGTDTQYF
- - TRBJ2-7 TRBV28 TGTGCCAGCAGGGGTGGCGGGTCCTACGAGCAGTACTTC CASRGGGSYEQYF
- - TRBJ2-1 TRBV30 TGTGCCTGGAGTGCCCAACCGTACAATGAGCAGTTCTTC CAWSAQPYNEQFF
- TRBD1 TRBJ2-2 TRBV19 TGTGCCAGTACCCCCTCGCAGGGGGCGAACACCGGGGAGCTGTTTTTT CASTPSQGANTGELFF
- - TRBJ1-2 TRBV2 TGTGCCAGCATGACCGGGATTACTGGCTACACCTTC CASMTGITGYTF
- - TRBJ1-1 TRBV6-5 TGTGCCAGCAGTTATCGGTGGTCGGGAGGAATCACTGAAGCTTTCTTT CASSYRWSGGITEAFF
- - TRBJ1-5 TRBV6-5 TGTGCCAGCAGGATGGAACCAGGGAGCAATCAGCCCCAGCATTTT CASRMEPGSNQPQHF
- TRBD1 TRBJ1-2 TRBV7-2 TGTGCCAGCAGCTTAGCCACAGGGGCCTATGGCTACACCTTC CASSLATGAYGYTF
- - TRBJ2-1 TRBV29-1 TGCAGCGGAATAACCGGGGGACTGGGGAATGAGCAGTTCTTC CSGITGGLGNEQFF
once - TRBJ1-3 TRBV7-2 TGTGCCAGCAGCTCCTCGACGGGGGGAAACACCATATATTTT CASSSSTGGNTIYF
- - TRBJ1-5 TRBV7-9 TGTGCCAGCAGCTCTTCAAGTCTGACAGGCCGCAATCAGCCCCAGCATTTT CASSSSSLTGRNQPQHF
- - TRBJ2-5 TRBV11-3 TGTGCCAGCAGCTTAAAGTTTGGGGTGACCCAGTACTTC CASSLKFGVTQYF
- - TRBJ1-1 TRBV19 TGTGCCAGTAGTAGTTGGGAGGGAGACACTGAAGCTTTCTTT CASSSWEGDTEAFF
- - TRBJ2-7 TRBV11-3 TGTGCCAGACAGGGAATGGCCTGCGAGCAGTACTTC CARQGMACEQYF
- - TRBJ1-5 TRBV28 TGTGCCAGCCGTGGGAGAAATCAGCCCCAACATTTT CASRGRNQPQHF
- - TRBJ2-5 TRBV7-8 TGTGCCAGCAGCTTCCGGGGAGTGGAGACCCAGTACTTC CASSFRGVETQYF
- - TRBJ2-7 TRBV30 TGTGCCTGGAGTGTAGTACCGCTCTCCTACGAGCAGTACTTC CAWSVVPLSYEQYF
few - TRBJ1-6 TRBV9 TGTGCCAGCAGCGGTCCACCCCTCCACTTT CASSGPPLHF
- - TRBJ1-3 TRBV28 TGTGCCAGCAGCCCCGGACAGCTCTCTGGAAACACCATATATTTT CASSPGQLSGNTIYF
- TRBD2 TRBJ2-7 TRBV11-2 TGTGCCAGCAGCCCCATAGGGCGGGGGACCTACGAGCAGTACTTC CASSPIGRGTYEQYF
- - TRBJ1-2 TRBV28 TGTGCCAGCAGCCCCACCTATGGCTACACCTTC CASSPTYGYTF
- - TRBJ1-1 TRBV5-1 TGCGCCAGCAGCTTGGACGGGCGCAGTAGGGGAACTGAAGCTTTCTTT CASSLDGRSRGTEAFF
- TRBD1 TRBJ1-5 TRBV19 TGTGCCAGTAGTATAGGGCAGGGGGCAAGACAGCAGCCCCAGCATTTT CASSIGQGARQQPQHF
- - TRBJ1-1 TRBV7-9 TGTGCCAGCAGCTTAGGGCAGTGGGGCACTGAAGCTTTCTTT CASSLGQWGTEAFF
- - TRBJ2-1 TRBV14 TGTGCCAGCAGACAAACTAGCTACAATGAGCAGTTCTTC CASRQTSYNEQFF
- - TRBJ1-1 TRBV20-1 TGCAGTGCCAGAGGGGTTACTGAAGCTTTCTTT CSARGVTEAFF
- - TRBJ1-1 TRBV6-1 TGTGCCAGCAGTGTTCAGGTGAACACTGAAGCTTTCTTT CASSVQVNTEAFF
- - TRBJ2-4 TRBV19 TGTGCCAGTAGTATTCCGACAGGTGGGGGAAACATTCAGTACTTC CASSIPTGGGNIQYF
- TRBD2 TRBJ2-5 TRBV5-1 TGCGCCAGCAGCTTGGTGACTAGCGGTAAAGAGACCCAGTACTTC CASSLVTSGKETQYF
- - TRBJ2-7 TRBV5-1 TGCGCCAGCGGGTTCGACTCCTACGAGCAGTACTTC CASGFDSYEQYF
once TRBD1 TRBJ2-5 TRBV6-5 TGTGCCAGCAGGAGGGACAGGGTTGAGACCCAGTACTTC CASRRDRVETQYF
- - TRBJ1-2 TRBV18 TGTGCCAGCTCATTACTGGACCCCGCGACCCATGGCTACACCTTC CASSLLDPATHGYTF
- - TRBJ2-7 TRBV4-2 TGTGCCAGCAGCCAGGAGGATACTCCTGAAACCTACGAGCAGTACTTC CASSQEDTPETYEQYF
- - TRBJ1-1 TRBV29-1 TGCAGCGTTGAAGATCTGATGGGAGTGAACACTGAAGCTTTCTTT CSVEDLMGVNTEAFF
once - TRBJ2-2 TRBV7-2 TGTGCCAGCGCCCCGAGACGAACAGGAAACACCGGGGAGCTGTTTTTT CASAPRRTGNTGELFF